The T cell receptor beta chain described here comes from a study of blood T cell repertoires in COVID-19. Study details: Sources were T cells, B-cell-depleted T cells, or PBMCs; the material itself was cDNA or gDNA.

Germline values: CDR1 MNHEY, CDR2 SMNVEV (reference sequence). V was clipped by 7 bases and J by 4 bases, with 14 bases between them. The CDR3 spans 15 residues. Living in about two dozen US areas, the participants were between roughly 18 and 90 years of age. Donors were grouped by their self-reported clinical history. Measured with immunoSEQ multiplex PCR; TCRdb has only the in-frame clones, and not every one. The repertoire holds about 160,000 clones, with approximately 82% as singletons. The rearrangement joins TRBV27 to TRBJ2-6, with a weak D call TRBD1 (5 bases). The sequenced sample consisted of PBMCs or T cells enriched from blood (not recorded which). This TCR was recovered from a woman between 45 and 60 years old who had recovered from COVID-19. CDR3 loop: CASKTALLGANVLTF. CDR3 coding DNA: TGTGCCAGCAAGACAGCCCTCCTCGGGGCCAACGTCCTGACTTTC.